The rows below give T cell receptor beta chains drawn from one sample of a study of CD8 T cell repertoires and HIV-1 epitope variants. Their target antigens are unknown. Some clones are missing from TCRdb's copy, which holds only in-frame ones; the method was immunoSEQ multiplex PCR. The sample has some 6,800 clones, about two thirds seen once; the top ten hold around 43%. The sample was cultured CD8+ T cells derived from PBMCs. The receptors stem from a male donor with HIV. CDR3s include the opening cysteine and the closing phenylalanine or tryptophan. Each record gives: J gene, V gene, clone size, CDR3 length, D gene, CDR3 DNA, CDR3 protein. The D gene is left open where the match is weak. Rows may omit the clone size; those that give it use once, few, many or a size class.

J gene: TRBJ2-7; V gene: TRBV12-2; clone size: .; CDR3 length: 15; D gene: .; CDR3 DNA: TGTGCAAGTCGCTTAGAAGCGGGAGGCCCCCACGAGCAGTACTTC; CDR3 protein: CASRLEAGGPHEQYF
J gene: TRBJ2-3; V gene: TRBV7-3; clone size: .; CDR3 length: 15; D gene: TRBD2; CDR3 DNA: TGTGCCAGCCAGTCTATCGGGGGGGCCACAGATACGCAGTATTTT; CDR3 protein: CASQSIGGATDTQYF
J gene: TRBJ2-1; V gene: TRBV28; clone size: .; CDR3 length: 12; D gene: TRBD2; CDR3 DNA: TGTGCCAGCGGGGGGGACTACAATGAGCAGTTCTTC; CDR3 protein: CASGGDYNEQFF
J gene: TRBJ2-7; V gene: TRBV29-1; clone size: .; CDR3 length: 13; D gene: .; CDR3 DNA: TGCAGCGTTGAGCTCGACAGGTCCTACGAGCAGTACTTC; CDR3 protein: CSVELDRSYEQYF
J gene: TRBJ2-3; V gene: TRBV10-3; clone size: few; CDR3 length: 16; D gene: TRBD1; CDR3 DNA: TGTGCCATCAGTGAGGCGGGACAGGGAGTGACAGATACGCAGTATTTT; CDR3 protein: CAISEAGQGVTDTQYF
J gene: TRBJ2-5; V gene: TRBV28; clone size: .; CDR3 length: 15; D gene: TRBD2; CDR3 DNA: TGTGCCAGCAGTTTCACTAGCGGGAACCAAGAGACCCAGTACTTC; CDR3 protein: CASSFTSGNQETQYF
J gene: TRBJ2-7; V gene: TRBV19; clone size: .; CDR3 length: 15; D gene: TRBD1; CDR3 DNA: TGTGCCAGTAGCATCGAGAGACAGGGGAGCCACGAGCAGTACTTC; CDR3 protein: CASSIERQGSHEQYF
J gene: TRBJ2-7; V gene: TRBV5-6; clone size: .; CDR3 length: 16; D gene: .; CDR3 DNA: TGTGCCAGCAGCTTGGCCATCCAGGGTTCCTCCTACGAGCAGTACTTC; CDR3 protein: CASSLAIQGSSYEQYF
J gene: TRBJ2-3; V gene: TRBV5-4; clone size: .; CDR3 length: 14; D gene: .; CDR3 DNA: TGTGCCAGCAGCTTGGAGGCGGACACAGATACGCAGTATTTT; CDR3 protein: CASSLEADTDTQYF
J gene: TRBJ2-2; V gene: TRBV6-5; clone size: .; CDR3 length: 13; D gene: .; CDR3 DNA: TGTGCCAGCAGTCGCACAGGCACCGGGGAGCTGTTTTTT; CDR3 protein: CASSRTGTGELFF
J gene: TRBJ2-7; V gene: TRBV28; clone size: .; CDR3 length: 11; D gene: .; CDR3 DNA: TGTGCCAGCAGTTTAACCTACGAGCAGTACTTC; CDR3 protein: CASSLTYEQYF
J gene: TRBJ2-6; V gene: TRBV5-6; clone size: .; CDR3 length: 15; D gene: .; CDR3 DNA: TGTGCCAGCAGACTTGGGATAAGTGGGGCCAACGTCCTGACTTTC; CDR3 protein: CASRLGISGANVLTF
J gene: TRBJ2-7; V gene: TRBV7-9; clone size: .; CDR3 length: 13; D gene: .; CDR3 DNA: TGTGCCAGCAGCTTAGCTTACAAGTACGAGCAGTACTTC; CDR3 protein: CASSLAYKYEQYF
J gene: TRBJ2-7; V gene: TRBV6-5; clone size: .; CDR3 length: 15; D gene: .; CDR3 DNA: TGTGCCAGCAGTTACTCGCGGGATTCATCCTACGAGCAGTACTTC; CDR3 protein: CASSYSRDSSYEQYF
J gene: TRBJ1-5; V gene: TRBV7-6; clone size: .; CDR3 length: 19; D gene: TRBD1; CDR3 DNA: TGTGCCAGCAGCTTAGAGCCCACCGGGACAGGGTCTAGCAATCAGCCCCAGCATTTT; CDR3 protein: CASSLEPTGTGSSNQPQHF
J gene: TRBJ1-1; V gene: TRBV6-5; clone size: .; CDR3 length: 16; D gene: .; CDR3 DNA: TGTGCCAGCAGTTACTCGATAGAGTTAATGTACACTGAAGCTTTCTTT; CDR3 protein: CASSYSIELMYTEAFF
J gene: TRBJ2-5; V gene: TRBV7-8; clone size: few; CDR3 length: 18; D gene: TRBD2; CDR3 DNA: TGTGCCAGCAGCTTAGAGAGGCTGGGCGGGGGAATACAAGAGACCCAGTACTTC; CDR3 protein: CASSLERLGGGIQETQYF
J gene: TRBJ2-5; V gene: TRBV11-2; clone size: .; CDR3 length: 14; D gene: .; CDR3 DNA: TGTGCCAGCACCCTCACCGGGGAGACGGAGACCCAGTACTTC; CDR3 protein: CASTLTGETETQYF
J gene: TRBJ2-7; V gene: TRBV28; clone size: .; CDR3 length: 18; D gene: .; CDR3 DNA: TGTGCCAGCAGTTCAATCTATGTCAGGTCACTAAGCTCCTACGAGCAGTACTTC; CDR3 protein: CASSSIYVRSLSSYEQYF
J gene: TRBJ2-5; V gene: TRBV28; clone size: .; CDR3 length: 13; D gene: .; CDR3 DNA: TGTGCCACTCAGCCGCAGGGAAAAGAGACCCAGTACTTC; CDR3 protein: CATQPQGKETQYF
J gene: TRBJ2-3; V gene: TRBV4-1; clone size: .; CDR3 length: 15; D gene: .; CDR3 DNA: TGCGCCAGCAGCCAATCCGCCCAGGCGGCAGATACGCAGTATTTT; CDR3 protein: CASSQSAQAADTQYF
J gene: TRBJ1-1; V gene: TRBV7-6; clone size: .; CDR3 length: 15; D gene: .; CDR3 DNA: TGTGCCAGCAGCTCAGACAGCCCACGGAACACTGAAGCTTTCTTT; CDR3 protein: CASSSDSPRNTEAFF
J gene: TRBJ2-5; V gene: TRBV18; clone size: once; CDR3 length: 15; D gene: .; CDR3 DNA: TGTGCCAGCTCACCACAAACCCGGGGGCAAGAGACCCAGTACTTC; CDR3 protein: CASSPQTRGQETQYF
J gene: TRBJ2-7; V gene: TRBV7-2; clone size: .; CDR3 length: 14; D gene: .; CDR3 DNA: TGTGCCAGCAGCGGTTGGAGTAATCCCTACGAGCAGTACTTC; CDR3 protein: CASSGWSNPYEQYF
J gene: TRBJ2-7; V gene: TRBV4-2; clone size: .; CDR3 length: 13; D gene: .; CDR3 DNA: TGTGCCAGCAGCCAAGAACTTTTCCACGAGCAGTACTTC; CDR3 protein: CASSQELFHEQYF
J gene: TRBJ2-2; V gene: TRBV18; clone size: few; CDR3 length: 15; D gene: .; CDR3 DNA: TGTGCCAGCTCACCGGGGGAGTCGAGCACCGGGGAGCTGTTTTTT; CDR3 protein: CASSPGESSTGELFF
J gene: TRBJ2-7; V gene: TRBV5-6; clone size: .; CDR3 length: 13; D gene: TRBD2; CDR3 DNA: TGTGCCAGCAGCAGCGGGACTCTCCACGAGCAGTACTTC; CDR3 protein: CASSSGTLHEQYF
J gene: TRBJ2-3; V gene: TRBV7-9; clone size: .; CDR3 length: 14; D gene: .; CDR3 DNA: TGTGCCAGCAGCTTCACAGGGAACACAGATACGCAGTATTTT; CDR3 protein: CASSFTGNTDTQYF
J gene: TRBJ2-7; V gene: TRBV5-6; clone size: .; CDR3 length: 15; D gene: .; CDR3 DNA: TGTGCCAGCAGCCCTGTTGGGGCCAAAGCCTACGAGCAGTACTTC; CDR3 protein: CASSPVGAKAYEQYF
J gene: TRBJ2-5; V gene: TRBV2; clone size: .; CDR3 length: 16; D gene: TRBD2; CDR3 DNA: TGTGCCAGCAGAGGATGGACTAGCGGGGGGCAAGAGACCCAGTACTTC; CDR3 protein: CASRGWTSGGQETQYF
J gene: TRBJ1-5; V gene: TRBV6-5; clone size: few; CDR3 length: 13; D gene: TRBD1; CDR3 DNA: TGTGCCAGCAGGACAGGGACCAATCAGCCCCAGCATTTT; CDR3 protein: CASRTGTNQPQHF
J gene: TRBJ2-7; V gene: TRBV13; clone size: .; CDR3 length: 14; D gene: .; CDR3 DNA: TGTGCCAGCAGCTTAAGAGGGCCGGGGTACGAGCAGTACTTC; CDR3 protein: CASSLRGPGYEQYF
J gene: TRBJ2-7; V gene: TRBV19; clone size: few; CDR3 length: 12; D gene: .; CDR3 DNA: TGTGCCAGCCATTCTCCAATGGGCGAGCAGTACTTC; CDR3 protein: CASHSPMGEQYF
J gene: TRBJ2-2; V gene: TRBV6-5; clone size: .; CDR3 length: 14; D gene: TRBD1; CDR3 DNA: TGTGCCAGCACCTTGGGACAGGGGCAGGGGGAGCTGTTTTTT; CDR3 protein: CASTLGQGQGELFF
J gene: TRBJ2-7; V gene: TRBV10-3; clone size: .; CDR3 length: 13; D gene: .; CDR3 DNA: TGTGCCATCAGTGGTACCGGGGACTACGAGCAGTACTTC; CDR3 protein: CAISGTGDYEQYF
J gene: TRBJ2-7; V gene: TRBV5-1; clone size: .; CDR3 length: 15; D gene: TRBD2; CDR3 DNA: TGCGCCAGCAGTGTGATGGCTAGCGGCTCCTACGAGCAGTACTTC; CDR3 protein: CASSVMASGSYEQYF
J gene: TRBJ2-5; V gene: TRBV27; clone size: .; CDR3 length: 15; D gene: .; CDR3 DNA: TGTGCCAGCAGTTTGTCTACAGGGATGGGAGGGACCCAGTACTTC; CDR3 protein: CASSLSTGMGGTQYF
J gene: TRBJ2-7; V gene: TRBV7-6; clone size: .; CDR3 length: 13; D gene: .; CDR3 DNA: TGTGCCAGCAACCATGGGGGAGGTTTAGAGCAGTACTTC; CDR3 protein: CASNHGGGLEQYF
J gene: TRBJ1-4; V gene: TRBV4-3; clone size: .; CDR3 length: 15; D gene: .; CDR3 DNA: TGCGCCAGCAGCCAAGATGGAGGGGAAGAAGAAAAACTGTTTTTT; CDR3 protein: CASSQDGGEEEKLFF
J gene: TRBJ1-1; V gene: TRBV5-6; clone size: .; CDR3 length: 14; D gene: .; CDR3 DNA: TGTGCCAGCAGCTTTGGGACTGGGAACACTGAAGCTTTCTTT; CDR3 protein: CASSFGTGNTEAFF
J gene: TRBJ1-3; V gene: TRBV9; clone size: few; CDR3 length: 17; D gene: .; CDR3 DNA: TGTGCCAGCAGCGTAAACCCGATCATTGACTCTGGAAACACCATATATTTT; CDR3 protein: CASSVNPIIDSGNTIYF
J gene: TRBJ2-1; V gene: TRBV6-4; clone size: .; CDR3 length: 16; D gene: TRBD1; CDR3 DNA: TGTGCCAGCAGTTTATCACAGGGGATATCCTACAATGAGCAGTTCTTC; CDR3 protein: CASSLSQGISYNEQFF